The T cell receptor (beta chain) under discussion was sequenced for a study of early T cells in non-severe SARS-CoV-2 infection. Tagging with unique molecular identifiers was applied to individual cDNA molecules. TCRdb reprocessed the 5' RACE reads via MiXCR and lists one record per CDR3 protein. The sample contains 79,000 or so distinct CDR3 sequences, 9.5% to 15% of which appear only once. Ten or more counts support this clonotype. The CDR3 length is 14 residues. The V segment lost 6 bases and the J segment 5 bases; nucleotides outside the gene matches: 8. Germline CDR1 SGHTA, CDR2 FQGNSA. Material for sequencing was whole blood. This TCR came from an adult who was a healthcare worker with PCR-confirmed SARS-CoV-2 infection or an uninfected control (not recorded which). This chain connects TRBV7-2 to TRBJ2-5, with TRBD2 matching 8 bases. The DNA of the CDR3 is TGTGCCAGCAGGGCACGGACTAGCTGGGAGACCCAGTACTTC. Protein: CASRARTSWETQYF.